This T cell receptor (beta chain) was captured by sequencing in a study of radiation and T cells in renal cell carcinoma. General observations from the study: Baseline intratumoral clonotype presence is unknown without pretreatment biopsies.

Concerning this clone: What it recognizes is unknown.

Clones were sequenced by immunoSEQ multiplex PCR, and TCRdb holds only the in-frame ones, with some missing. Of 130,000 to 150,000 clones listed, 75% to 90% were seen once; the top ten hold over 15%. Time point: blood 4 weeks post-SBRT, at nephrectomy. Treatment given: 15 Gy SBRT to primary tumor, nephrectomy 4 weeks later. Nephrectomy followed 15 Gy stereotactic body radiation by 4 weeks. Serial blood draws occurred at baseline and 2 and 4 weeks post-SBRT. The tumor was a clear cell renal cell carcinoma. The clonotype was recovered from a woman in her forties or fifties with renal cell carcinoma. Sequencing was performed on blood, taken from a patient whose treatment included radiotherapy and nephrectomy.

CDR3 DNA: TGTGCCAGCAGCTTGGAGATAGGGTTCCATCAGCCCCAGCATTTT. As protein: CASSLEIGFHQPQHF. The rearrangement joins TRBV5-8 to TRBJ1-5; no clear D gene. Germline V lookup: CDR1 SGHTS, CDR2 YDEGEE. Trimming removed 0 bases at V and 5 bases at J, with 12 bases between. This CDR3 spans 15 amino acids.